This TCR beta chain came from a study of blood T cell repertoires in COVID-19 (dated by TCRdb to between 2020 and 2021). In terms of the full investigation: Collaborator samples came from the United States, Italy and Spain and covered acute and convalescent phases of COVID-19. The samples were drawn from two sources: the first 160 participants of the ongoing ImmuneRACE study, and 1,200 or so subjects contributed by 6 global collaborators. The repertoires were released in a freely available public database meant as a resource for research on the immune response to SARS-CoV-2. Deeply sampled blood TCRbeta repertoires from subjects exposed to, actively infected with, or recovered from COVID-19 were included in the dataset. The prospective study material was composed of cDNA or gDNA derived from T cells, B-cell-depleted T cells, or PBMCs. Where HLA class I and class II types were available, the types were taken from metadata supplied by the sample provider, not from assay-based typing. Nearly every sample came with metadata listing a de-identified subject ID, COVID-19 status, age in years and sex.

Of note for this clone: What this receptor recognizes is not known. The record has no base qualities; no much larger clone is one base away.

The immunoSEQ Assay, a bias-controlled multiplex PCR, was used to amplify TCRbeta CDR3 regions from genomic DNA. Per the authors' processing: The number of nucleated cells in each sample was estimated by amplification of reference gene primers within the assay. To quantify the absolute abundance of each unique TCRbeta CDR3 rearrangement, sequence reads were collapsed and filtered. Productive Simpson clonality was computed per sample as the square root of Simpson's diversity index over productive rearrangements. The immuneACCESS repertoire file appears here via TCRdb, limited to in-frame rearrangements. These files lack a portion of the clones; in checked studies, under half of the deficit traces to unresolved V genes, and the cause of the others is not known. V and J calls and clone size are those listed in that table; D and trimming were worked out from the DNA. The sample table records 200,000 to 250,000 clones; 80% to 90% of these occur just once. The biggest ten clones account for 0.85% to 0.95% of the sample.

Enrolling through a virtual design, the prospective study's participants ranged in age from roughly 18 to 90 years and lived across 20 to 30 United States geographic areas. Cohort assignment in the prospective study relied on participant-reported clinical history from a screening survey and a study questionnaire. Exposed participants were defined as having been in contact with someone with a PCR-confirmed or clinician-diagnosed COVID-19 case within 2 weeks of study entry. In the prospective study, whole blood, serum and a nasopharyngeal or oropharyngeal swab were collected from each participant by mobile phlebotomists. Over a roughly 2-month period, participants in the prospective study had the option of providing additional blood draws and questionnaires. Before DNA extraction, blood samples from the prospective study were shipped at room temperature or frozen. Findings and caveats that apply to the study as a whole: Clinical and demographic metadata were provided uncurated, with the amount varying by source and participant.

Inclusive of the bounding cysteine and phenylalanine, the CDR3 is 12 residues long. Only the CDR3 DNA is retained, 36 bases long and in frame from the first base. Reading the germline V gene (reference sequence) gives CDR1 LGHDT and CDR2 YNNKEL. At the junction V is shortened by 2 bases and J by 11 bases; bases outside the gene matches: 4. The material sequenced was PBMCs or T cells enriched from blood (not recorded which). This sequence was found in a man in his fifties who had been exposed to COVID-19. Recombination connected TRBV3-1 (or the pseudogene TRBV3-2) to TRBJ1-1, with 8 junctional bases fitting TRBD1. For the CDR3, the sequence is CASSQPDREAFF. The nucleotide sequence is TGTGCCAGCAGCCAACCGGACAGGGAGGCTTTCTTT.